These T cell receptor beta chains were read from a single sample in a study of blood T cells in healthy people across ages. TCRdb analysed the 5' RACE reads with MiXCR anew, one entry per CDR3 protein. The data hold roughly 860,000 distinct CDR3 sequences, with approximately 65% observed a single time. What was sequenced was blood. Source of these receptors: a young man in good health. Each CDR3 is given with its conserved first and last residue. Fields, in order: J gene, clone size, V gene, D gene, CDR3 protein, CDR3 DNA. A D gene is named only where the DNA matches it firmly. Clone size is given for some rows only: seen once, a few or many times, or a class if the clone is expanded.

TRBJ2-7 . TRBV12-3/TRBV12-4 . CASSRGGDPSYEQYF TGTGCCAGCAGCCGGGGCGGGGACCCTTCCTACGAGCAGTACTTC
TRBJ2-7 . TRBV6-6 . CASMRSGWNEQYF TGTGCCAGCATGAGGTCAGGGTGGAACGAGCAGTACTTC
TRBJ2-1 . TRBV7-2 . CASSLDGDPYNEQFF TGTGCCAGCAGCTTAGATGGGGACCCCTACAATGAGCAGTTCTTC
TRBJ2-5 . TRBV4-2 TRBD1 CASSYRTGGEETQYF TGTGCCAGCAGCTATAGGACAGGGGGCGAAGAGACCCAGTACTTC
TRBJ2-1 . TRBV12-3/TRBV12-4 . CASGRWRAKQFF TGTGCCAGCGGGAGGTGGAGGGCCAAGCAGTTCTTC
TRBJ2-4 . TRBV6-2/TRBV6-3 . CASSYVAVREQYF TGTGCCAGCAGTTACGTAGCGGTTCGGGAGCAGTACTTC
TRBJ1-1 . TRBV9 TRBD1 CASSVTGGAGYTEAFF TGTGCCAGCAGCGTAACAGGGGGCGCGGGCTACACTGAAGCTTTCTTT
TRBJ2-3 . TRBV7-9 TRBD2 CASSPRVAGGPTFTDTQYF TGTGCCAGCAGCCCCCGGGTAGCGGGGGGCCCCACCTTCACAGATACGCAGTATTTT
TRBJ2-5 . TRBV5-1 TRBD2 CASSLGLAGETSQETQYF TGCGCCAGCAGCTTGGGGCTAGCGGGGGAGACGAGTCAAGAGACCCAGTACTTC
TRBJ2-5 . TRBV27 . CASGRAKETQYF TGTGCCAGCGGCCGGGCGAAGGAGACCCAGTACTTC
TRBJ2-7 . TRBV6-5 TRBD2 CASSYSREGKEQYF TGTGCCAGCAGTTACTCGCGGGAGGGTAAGGAGCAGTACTTC
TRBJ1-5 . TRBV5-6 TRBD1 CASSFGQAPQPQHF TGTGCCAGCAGCTTTGGACAGGCTCCTCAGCCCCAGCATTTT
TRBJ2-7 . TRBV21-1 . CASPAWSLQGQPYEQYF TGTGCCAGCCCAGCATGGTCTCTACAGGGACAGCCCTACGAGCAGTACTTC
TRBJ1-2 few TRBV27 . CASSLGMRGGYTF TGTGCCAGCAGTTTGGGGATGAGGGGTGGCTACACCTTC
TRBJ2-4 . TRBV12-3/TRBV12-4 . CASSLGTAGLDIQYF TGTGCCAGCAGTTTAGGGACAGCCGGCTTAGACATTCAGTACTTC
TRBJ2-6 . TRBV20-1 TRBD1 CSARDLGGQGSGANVLTF TGCAGTGCTAGAGATCTCGGGGGACAGGGGTCTGGGGCCAACGTCCTGACTTTC
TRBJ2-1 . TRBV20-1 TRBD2 CSANGLALSSYNEQFF TGCAGTGCCAACGGACTAGCGCTAAGCTCCTACAATGAGCAGTTCTTC
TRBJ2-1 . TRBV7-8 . CASSLGGARNNEQFF TGTGCCAGCAGCTTAGGAGGGGCTAGAAACAATGAGCAGTTCTTC
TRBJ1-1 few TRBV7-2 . CASSGGPLNTEAFF TGTGCCAGCAGCGGGGGACCTCTGAACACTGAAGCTTTCTTT
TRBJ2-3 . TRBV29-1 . CSVVGGLADTQYF TGCAGCGTTGTGGGGGGTCTCGCAGATACGCAGTATTTT
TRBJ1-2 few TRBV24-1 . CATSESVYNYGYTF TGTGCCACCAGTGAGTCGGTCTACAACTATGGCTACACCTTC
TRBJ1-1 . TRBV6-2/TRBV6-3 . CASTIRAAAITEAFF TGTGCCAGCACAATCAGGGCGGCGGCGATCACTGAAGCTTTCTTT
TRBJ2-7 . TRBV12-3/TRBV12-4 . CASRSGTNPYEQYF TGTGCCAGCAGATCCGGGACAAACCCCTACGAGCAGTACTTC
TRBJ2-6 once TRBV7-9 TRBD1 CAIDIPGQGTGANVLTF TGTGCCATCGATATACCGGGACAGGGGACTGGGGCCAACGTCCTGACTTTC
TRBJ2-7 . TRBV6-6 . CASNPSRGPYEQYF TGTGCCAGCAACCCGAGCAGGGGCCCCTACGAGCAGTACTTC
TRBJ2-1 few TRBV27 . CATRADYNEQFF TGTGCCACCCGAGCAGACTACAATGAGCAGTTCTTC
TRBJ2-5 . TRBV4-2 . CASSRDPGYQETQYF TGTGCCAGCAGCCGAGACCCAGGCTACCAAGAGACCCAGTACTTC
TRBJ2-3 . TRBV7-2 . CASSLGLRGLAADTQYF TGTGCCAGCAGCTTAGGTTTACGGGGCCTAGCCGCAGATACGCAGTATTTT
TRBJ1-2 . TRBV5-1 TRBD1 CASSWNLGQGRINYGYTF TGCGCCAGCAGCTGGAATCTCGGACAGGGCAGAATTAACTATGGCTACACCTTC
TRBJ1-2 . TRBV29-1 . CSAERGDYTF TGCAGCGCCGAAAGGGGGGACTACACCTTC
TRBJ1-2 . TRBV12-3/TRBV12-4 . CASSGLMGGNYGYTF TGTGCCAGCAGTGGCCTGATGGGAGGGAACTATGGCTACACCTTC
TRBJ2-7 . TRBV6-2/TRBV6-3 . CASSYRGSEQYF TGTGCCAGCAGTTACAGGGGCAGCGAGCAGTACTTC
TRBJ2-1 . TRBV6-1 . CASLRDIGSYNEQFF TGTGCCAGCCTCCGGGACATCGGCTCCTACAATGAGCAGTTCTTC
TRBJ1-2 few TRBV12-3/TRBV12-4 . CASSYQGIYGYTF TGTGCCAGCAGTTACCAGGGTATCTATGGCTACACCTTC
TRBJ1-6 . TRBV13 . CASSLGRRSYNSPLHF TGTGCCAGCAGCTTGGGCAGGCGATCCTATAATTCACCCCTCCACTTT
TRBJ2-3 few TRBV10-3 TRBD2 CAISETPSGGAGDTQYF TGTGCCATCAGTGAGACCCCTAGCGGGGGGGCCGGAGATACGCAGTATTTT
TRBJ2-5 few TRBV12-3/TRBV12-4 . CASSSPQGKETQYF TGTGCCAGCAGTTCCCCCCAGGGGAAAGAGACCCAGTACTTC